Presented here are 32 T cell receptor beta chains from one specimen sequenced in a study of spatial heterogeneity in lung cancer. Study-level results: The study found that expanded intratumoral alpha and beta TCR counts tracked tumor mutation counts.

TCRdb recomputed calls from the 5' RACE reads with MiXCR, one row per CDR3 protein. The profile shows about 14,000 distinct CDR3 sequences, about 5.6% of them singletons. No antigen has been identified for these receptors. The time point here: sample taken at primary tumor resection. Specimen: lung tumor tissue, collected at surgery. These receptors were obtained from a female donor with early-stage non-small cell lung cancer.

This clonotype counts as medium-sized (0.01 to 0.1%). The rearrangement uses TRBV13 and TRBJ2-6; unclear D gene. The CDR3 has 14 residues. CDR1 is PRHDT, CDR2 FYEKMQ, per germline (reference sequence). Trimming pared 8 bases from V and 4 bases from J, leaving 12 bases between. Written as DNA, the CDR3 is TGTGCCAGCCGTGCCGCGTCAGGGGCCAACGTCCTGACTTTC. Translating it yields CASRAASGANVLTF.

This clonotype turned up a few times. The V call is TRBV4-1, the J call TRBJ1-4; D call uncertain. The CDR3 has 14 amino acids. Germline values: CDR1 MGHRA, CDR2 YSYEKL. Deletions cut 3 bases from V and 3 bases from J, with 8 bases between. The CDR3 nucleotides are TGCGCCAGCAGCCACCAAACCGCTAATGAAAAACTGTTTTTT. Its translation: CASSHQTANEKLFF.

Many counts were recorded for this clonotype. This chain connects TRBV9 to TRBJ1-3; TRBD1 agrees at 9 bases. CDR3 size: 15 residues. V lost 4 bases, J lost 4 bases, and 6 bases stayed unmatched. Germline loops: CDR1 SGDLS, CDR2 YYNGEE. In DNA form, the CDR3 reads TGTGCCAGCAGCCTAACCGGGACAGGGGGAAACACCATATATTTT. Its translation is CASSLTGTGGNTIYF. Drawing the rest from reference TRBV9 and TRBJ1-3, the complete variable domain is DSGVTQTPKHLITATGQRVTLRCSPRSGDLSVYWYQQSLDQGLQFLIQYYNGEERAKGNILERFSAQQFPDLHSELNLSSLELGDSALYFCASSLTGTGGNTIYFGEGSWLTVV.

This clonotype was observed at least ten times. This chain uses TRBV3-1 with TRBJ2-6; D is perhaps TRBD1 (6 bases). V shed 4 bases and J shed 0 bases, with 16 bases lying between them. The CDR3 contains 18 residues. Per the germline V gene, CDR1 is LGHDT and CDR2 is YNNKEL (reference sequence). The CDR3 DNA follows: TGTGCCAGCAGCCGGCGGACAGTCCTTAACTCTGGGGCCAACGTCCTGACTTTC. As protein: CASSRRTVLNSGANVLTF.

This clonotype has a count of ten or more. V and J are TRBV7-9 and TRBJ2-6; D assignment may be TRBD1 or TRBD2 (5 bases each). This CDR3 is 17 amino acids long. The V end lost 7 bases, the J end lost 2 bases, and 18 bases lay between the germline ends. Germline lookup yields CDR1 SEHNR and CDR2 FQNEAQ (reference sequence). The CDR3 nucleotides are TGTGCCAGCAACCCGAGGGGTCTCCTTCCTGGGGCCAACGTCCTGACTTTC. It codes for CASNPRGLLPGANVLTF.

This clonotype has a count of ten or more. V gene TRBV7-9 combines with J gene TRBJ2-5, with 14 bases identical to TRBD2. J was trimmed by 0 bases and V by 5 bases; bases with no gene match: 8. The CDR3 is 18 amino acids. Per the germline V gene, CDR1 is SEHNR and CDR2 is FQNEAQ (reference sequence). This CDR3 reads CASSQGLAGGWYQETQYF. DNA of the CDR3: TGTGCCAGCAGCCAAGGACTAGCGGGGGGCTGGTACCAAGAGACCCAGTACTTC.

This clonotype was found many times. The V and J genes are TRBV6-6 and TRBJ2-1; TRBD1 matches at 9 bases. This CDR3 is built from 15 residues. Germline CDR1 MNHNY, CDR2 SVGAGI (reference sequence). Trimming took 8 bases from V and 6 from J; bases not matched to a gene: 11. The CDR3 DNA sequence: TGTGCCAGCTGTTGGCGGGACAGGGTGAGCAATGAGCAGTTCTTC. Its protein product is CASCWRDRVSNEQFF.

In its sample, this clonotype was seen many times. The genes are TRBV4-2 and TRBJ1-2, with D maybe TRBD1 (5 bases). This CDR3 spans 15 amino acids. The V end was cut by 1 base, the J end by 2 bases, with 11 bases between. Per the germline V gene, CDR1 is LGHNA and CDR2 is YNFKEQ. CDR3 amino acids: CASSQGPRENYGYTF. The DNA for the CDR3 is TGTGCCAGCAGCCAAGGCCCCAGGGAGAACTATGGCTACACCTTC.

The CDR3, as DNA: TGTGCCAGCAGCTTAGGAGGCGCCACAGATACGCAGTATTTT. This encodes CASSLGGATDTQYF. The chain recombines TRBV7-2 with TRBJ2-3; D remains ambiguous. Germline V gives CDR1 SGHTA, CDR2 FQGNSA. The V end lost 1 base, the J end lost 2 bases, and 7 bases lay between the germline ends. The CDR3 contains 14 residues.

This clonotype appeared many times. The CDR3 loop is CATSRDRVNYGYTF. In DNA form, the CDR3 reads TGTGCCACCAGCCGGGACAGGGTTAACTATGGCTACACCTTC. This chain joins TRBV15 and TRBJ1-2, with TRBD1 matching 9 bases. CDR1 and CDR2 from the germline V gene are LNHNV and YYDKDF (reference sequence). The CDR3 consists of 14 residues. V shed 5 bases, J shed 1 base, and the junction held 2 bases outside the gene matches.

This clonotype was recorded many times. The rearrangement links TRBV3-1 to TRBJ2-5; possible D gene TRBD2, 6 bases. Germline CDR1 LGHDT, CDR2 YNNKEL (reference sequence). The CDR3 covers 16 residues. Trimming shortened V by 1 base and J by 4 bases, and 16 bases separated the two germline ends. The CDR3 loop reads CASSQGFSTRGETQYF. The CDR3 DNA is TGTGCCAGCAGCCAAGGATTCTCGACTAGGGGAGAGACCCAGTACTTC.

This clonotype was picked up many times. V is TRBV14 and J is TRBJ2-1, with D perhaps being TRBD1 or TRBD2 (7 bases each). The V end lost 4 bases, the J end lost 6 bases, and 19 bases lay between the germline ends. This CDR3 comprises 16 residues. Germline V lookup: CDR1 SGHDN, CDR2 FVKESK. The CDR3 DNA sequence: TGTGCCAGCAGCCCCCCGACAGGGTGGGGGGGCAATGAGCAGTTCTTC. Translated: CASSPPTGWGGNEQFF.

Many counts were recorded for this clonotype. The rearrangement joins TRBV7-2 to TRBJ1-2, with D possibly being TRBD1 (6 bases). Germline CDR1 SGHTA, CDR2 FQGNSA. Trimming stripped 1 base from V and 2 bases from J, with 11 bases between. This CDR3 is built from 15 residues. The CDR3 reads CASSLGPQGNYGYTF. CDR3 nucleotides: TGTGCCAGCAGCTTAGGCCCCCAGGGGAACTATGGCTACACCTTC.

This clonotype was seen ten or more times. This sequence joins TRBV7-6 and TRBJ2-5, with D hard to call. The germline CDR1 and CDR2 sequences are SGHVS and FNYEAQ. The CDR3 extends over 12 amino acids. V lost 3 bases and J lost 5, with 7 bases in between. This CDR3 is CASSLGFETQYF. DNA for the CDR3: TGTGCCAGCAGCTTGGGTTTCGAGACCCAGTACTTC.

This clonotype was recorded many times. The chain carries TRBV7-7 and TRBJ2-5, with D maybe TRBD1 (6 bases). V lost 5 bases, J lost 2 bases, and 12 bases lay in between. Germline CDR1 reads SSHAT; CDR2 reads FNYEAQ (reference sequence). There are 14 residues in the CDR3. The CDR3 protein is CASSRTVKQETQYF. CDR3 nucleotides: TGTGCCAGCAGCCGGACAGTTAAACAAGAGACCCAGTACTTC.

This clonotype appeared many times. This chain joins TRBV12-3 or TRBV12-4 and TRBJ1-1; TRBD1 matches at 10 bases. Trimming cost V 7 bases and J 10 bases; bases outside gene matches: 9. The CDR3 contains 13 residues. This CDR3 is CASTIGTGAGAFF. The CDR3 DNA reads as TGTGCCAGCACCATCGGGACAGGGGCTGGAGCTTTCTTT.

Regarding this clonotype: Just one base apart from a much larger clone, this may be a read error. The chain has TRBV4-1 and TRBJ2-7, with D maybe TRBD1 (5 bases). This CDR3 has 13 residues. V dropped 0 bases and J dropped 9 bases, with 12 bases sitting between them. Germline V gene lookup returns CDR1 MGHRA and CDR2 YSYEKL. The CDR3 loop reads CASSQEGVRVQYF. CDR3 DNA: TGCGCCAGCAGCCAAGAAGGGGTAAGGGTGCAGTACTTC.

This clonotype was detected many times. The rearrangement links TRBV11-2 to TRBJ1-2; 10 nucleotides agree with TRBD1. J was trimmed by 13 bases and V by 4 bases; bases with no gene match: 12. The CDR3 consists of 14 residues. CDR1 is SGHAT, CDR2 FQNNGV, per germline. CDR3 bases: TGTGCCAGCAGCTCGTTGACCGGGACAGGGGCTTCCACCTTC. It is translated as CASSSLTGTGASTF.

The table lists this clonotype with many counts. J is TRBJ2-2 and V is TRBV6-2 or TRBV6-3, with 9 positions matching TRBD1. From germline, CDR1 is MNHEY and CDR2 SVGEGT. CDR3 length: 15 residues. The V and J ends lost 7 bases and 5 bases, in that order; junction bases with no gene match: 8. CDR3 sequence reads: CASNLHGTGTGELFF. CDR3 bases: TGTGCCAGCAATCTTCACGGGACAGGGACCGGGGAGCTGTTTTTT.

In its sample, this clonotype was seen many times. This chain joins TRBV5-1 and TRBJ1-1; D not certain. V lost 4 bases and J 4 bases, leaving 14 bases between the germline ends. The CDR3 has 14 amino acids. Per germline, CDR1 SGHRS and CDR2 YFSETQ. The CDR3 DNA reads TGCGCCAGCAGCGAAATTTCCTGGGGCACTGAAGCTTTCTTT. Translating gives CASSEISWGTEAFF.

This clonotype was counted many times. The gene calls are TRBV5-1 and TRBJ1-1; 7 bases are a match to TRBD1. The CDR3 is 16 residues long. Germline-derived CDR1 and CDR2 are SGHRS and YFSETQ. V was clipped by 7 bases and J by 5 bases; unmatched bases: 17. This CDR3 is CASSFKPSGGGTEAFF. Here the CDR3 DNA reads TGCGCCAGCTCTTTTAAACCCTCAGGGGGAGGAACTGAAGCTTTCTTT.

This clonotype has ten or more counts. The chain has TRBV9 and TRBJ2-3; 11 positions agree with TRBD2. V lost 2 bases, J lost 3 bases, and 5 bases stayed unmatched. This CDR3 has 16 residues. The germline V gene has CDR1 SGDLS and CDR2 YYNGEE. DNA for the CDR3: TGTGCCAGCAGCGTTAGCGGGGGGGTCAAAACAGATACGCAGTATTTT. Protein product: CASSVSGGVKTDTQYF.

Many counts were recorded for this clonotype. The gene calls are TRBV13 and TRBJ2-3; the D is unclear. V was pared by 4 bases and J by 5 bases, with 7 bases between. The CDR3 sequence is 12 residues long. CDR1 is PRHDT, CDR2 FYEKMQ, per germline (reference sequence). The CDR3 loop reads CASSYSQDTQYF. The CDR3 nucleotides read TGTGCCAGCAGCTACTCTCAAGATACGCAGTATTTT.

This clonotype was seen repeatedly, ten times or more. This chain joins TRBV11-2 and TRBJ2-1; tentative D call: TRBD2 (5 bases). Looked up from germline, CDR1 is SGHAT and CDR2 is FQNNGV. Trimming left V 1 base short and J 14 bases short, with 12 bases between. CDR3 size: 12 residues. CDR3 DNA sequence: TGTGCCAGCAGCTTAGTTGAGGGTAGGGAGTTCTTC. Translation: CASSLVEGREFF. Filled out from reference TRBV11-2 and TRBJ2-1, the complete variable domain reads EAGVAQSPRYKIIEKRQSVAFWCNPISGHATLYWYQQILGQGPKLLIQFQNNGVVDDSQLPKDRFSAERLKGVDSTLKIQPAKLEDSAVYLCASSLVEGREFFGPGTRLTVL.

In this sample, this clonotype turned up many times. The chain is built from TRBV12-3 or TRBV12-4 and TRBJ1-1, with D maybe TRBD1 (6 bases). Trimming left V 4 bases short and J 2 bases short, with 17 bases between. The CDR3 is 16 amino acids. CDR3 in amino acids: CASSSTPGTFNTEAFF. As DNA, the CDR3 is TGTGCCAGCAGTTCTACGCCGGGGACATTCAACACTGAAGCTTTCTTT.

This clonotype was counted ten times or more. J is TRBJ1-2 and V is TRBV7-8; a weak D match, TRBD1 (6 bases). This CDR3 region has 17 residues. Trimming stripped 1 base from V and 0 bases from J, with 15 bases between. The germline V gene encodes CDR1 SGHVS and CDR2 FQNEAQ. The CDR3 spells CASSLGTANLANYGYTF. CDR3 in DNA: TGTGCCAGCAGCTTAGGGACAGCTAACCTAGCTAACTATGGCTACACCTTC. Variable domain in full (rest from reference TRBV7-8 and TRBJ1-2): GAGVSQSPRYKVAKRGQDVALRCDPISGHVSLFWYQQALGQGPEFLTYFQNEAQLDKSGLPSDRFFAERPEGSVSTLKIQRTQQEDSAVYLCASSLGTANLANYGYTFGSGTRLTVV.

This clonotype was seen ten or more times. In DNA, the CDR3 is TGCAGCGTATCGGGACAGGGTAATGAGCAGTTCTTC. This codes for CSVSGQGNEQFF. This chain joins TRBV29-1 and TRBJ2-1, with 9 bases identical to TRBD1. The junction had 4 bases not matched to a gene; V was cut back by 6 bases and J by 7 bases. The CDR3 extends over 12 amino acids. Germline V gene data show CDR1 as SQVTM and CDR2 as ANQGSEA.

This clonotype showed up many times. J is TRBJ2-1 and V is TRBV21-1; the tabulated D call, TRBD1, remains unverified against the DNA. TRBV21-1 is assigned pseudogene status. The CDR3 has 13 amino acids. The CDR3 nucleotides read TGTGATTATACAGGGGGCGCGGACAATGAGCAGTTCTTC. This encodes CDYTGGADNEQFF.

This clonotype was counted many times. The chain employs TRBV5-1 and TRBJ1-1; D is undetermined. Between the trimmed V and J ends, which lost 1 base and 6 bases, there was a span of 16 bases. The length of the CDR3 is 15 residues. CDR1 is SGHRS, CDR2 YFSETQ, per germline. CDR3 protein: CASSLRGPLVSEAFF. For the CDR3, the DNA is TGCGCCAGCAGCTTGCGCGGTCCCCTGGTCTCTGAAGCTTTCTTT. Full variable domain (missing parts from reference TRBV5-1 and TRBJ1-1): KAGVTQTPRYLIKTRGQQVTLSCSPISGHRSVSWYQQTPGQGLQFLFEYFSETQRNKGNFPGRFSGRQFSNSRSEMNVSTLELGDSALYLCASSLRGPLVSEAFFGQGTRLTVV.

This clonotype came up many times. This chain connects TRBV7-9 to TRBJ1-3; TRBD1 aligns across 9 bases. The V gene's germline CDR1 is SEHNR and CDR2 FQNEAQ (reference sequence). The CDR3 spans 16 residues. V lost 6 bases, J lost 0 bases, and 6 bases stayed unmatched. CDR3 sequence: CASRYGTGSSGNTIYF. For the CDR3, the DNA is TGTGCCAGCAGATATGGGACAGGGAGCTCTGGAAACACCATATATTTT.

This clonotype has a count of ten or more. The chain combines TRBV7-2 with TRBJ2-3; D gene ambiguous. The CDR3 is made up of 12 amino acids. Germline-derived CDR1 and CDR2 are SGHTA and FQGNSA. With 1 base removed from V and 7 bases from J, the gap between germline ends came to 6 bases. CDR3 nucleotides: TGTGCCAGCAGCTTAGGCGTCTATACGCAGTATTTT. It encodes CASSLGVYTQYF.

This clonotype is medium-sized in the sample. The genes are TRBV28 and TRBJ1-1, with D possibly matching TRBD1 (5 bases). The CDR3 totals 11 residues. Trimming removed 5 bases from V and 7 bases from J, with 8 bases in between. CDR1 and CDR2 (germline): MDHEN, SYDVKM. The CDR3 protein is CASSRGLEAFF. The CDR3 region has the DNA TGTGCCAGCAGTAGGGGCCTTGAAGCTTTCTTT.